This TCR beta chain was documented in a study of CD8+CD57+ T cells in acquired aplastic anemia. Overall study: Sorted CD4+ and CD8+ cells gave a mean 3.2 ug DNA, range about 0.19 to 27.4 ug.

TCR beta VDJ and CDR3 profiling used genomic DNA as template. MiXCR, run by TCRdb on the reads, gives a single entry per CDR3 protein. The table lists 150,000 or so distinct CDR3 sequences, 55% to 75% of them singletons. V lost 6 bases to trimming and J lost 2 bases, with 8 bases between them. The CDR3 runs to 11 residues. Germline CDR1 DFQATT, CDR2 SNEGSKA (reference sequence). Sample: sorted CD4+, CD8+, or CD8+CD57+ T cells (not recorded which) from PBMCs. The genes are TRBV20-1 and TRBJ2-7; D is ambiguous. The receptor comes from a human donor in good health. CDR3 nucleotides: TGCAGTGCGGAGTCAGCCTACGAGCAGTACTTC. It codes for CSAESAYEQYF.